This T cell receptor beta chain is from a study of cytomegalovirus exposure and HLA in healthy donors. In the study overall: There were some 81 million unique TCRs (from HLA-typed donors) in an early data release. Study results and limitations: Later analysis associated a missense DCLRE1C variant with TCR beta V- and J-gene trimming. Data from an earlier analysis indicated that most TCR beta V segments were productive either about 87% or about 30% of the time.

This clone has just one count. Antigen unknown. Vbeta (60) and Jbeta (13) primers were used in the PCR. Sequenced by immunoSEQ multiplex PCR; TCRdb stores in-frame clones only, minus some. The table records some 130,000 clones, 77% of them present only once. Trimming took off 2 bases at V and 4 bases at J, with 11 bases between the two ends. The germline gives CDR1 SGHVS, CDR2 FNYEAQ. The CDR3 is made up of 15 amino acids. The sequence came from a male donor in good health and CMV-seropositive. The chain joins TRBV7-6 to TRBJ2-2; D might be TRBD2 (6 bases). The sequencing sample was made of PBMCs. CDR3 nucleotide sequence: TGTGCCAGCAGCTTACTAACTAGCCCCACCGGGGAGCTGTTTTTT. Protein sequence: CASSLLTSPTGELFF.